This TCR beta chain came from a study of cytomegalovirus exposure and HLA in healthy donors (dated by TCRdb to the late 2010s). At the level of the whole study: According to an earlier analysis of a few hundred of the donors, about 179 million T cells yielded 90 million to 130 million unique TCR beta sequences and 276 Gb of sequence data. An earlier analysis of approximately 640 of the donors applied high-throughput TCR beta sequencing to assess whether each TCR beta V gene segment acted as functional or pseudogenic. The study aimed to test whether signatures of past pathogen exposure could be identified by cataloging public T cell receptors. Across 300 to 500 genotyped donors of the cohort, an average of about 250,000 unique TCR beta nucleotide sequences per donor were sequenced, and approximately 19% of those sequences were non-productive. Class I and class II HLA loci were covered by the typing at four-digit resolution. In the later analysis, no new phenotypic data were used to find candidate immune exposures; instead, reliance was placed on TCR beta sequences and their occurrence across donors. All discovery cohort repertoires had been generated on a single sequencing platform. Four or five DR-DQ haplotypes were treated as single units for association and clustering because of strong linkage in the cohort. To predict cytomegalovirus infection status, the study brought together high-throughput TCR immunosequencing, statistical association of individual TCRs with disease status, and machine learning. Of the 300 to 450 genotyped donors, about 80% fell in the genetic ancestry cluster associated with self-reported Caucasian donors. Approximately 300 gigabases of sequencing data and 78 million or so unique TCR sequences were included in an early release covering around 650 HLA-typed donors. A later genetic analysis took genome-wide SNP genotypes for about 65% of the 666 donors and used that subset as a discovery cohort. The study profiled the T cell repertoires of 500 to 800 subjects by immunosequencing and related them to cytomegalovirus serostatus. The number of typed donors differed by locus: roughly 629-630 for A, B, C, DRB1 and DQB1; some 500 for DQA1; approximately 600 for DPA1; and roughly 470 for DPB1. A separate validation cohort of 100 to 150 different subjects was used in addition to the roughly 700-subject first cohort. To study patterns of TCR occurrence, a later analysis re-analyzed previously published TCR beta repertoires from 666 donors and added high-resolution HLA genotyping. Donor age, sex, ethnicity and CMV serostatus were compiled alongside the repertoire data.

In total, 630 or so healthy bone marrow donors made up the cohort. At the time of sampling, every cohort member was nominally healthy, though immune exposures that went unrecorded were likely present. The donor tested CMV seronegative, placing the donor among the 350 or so seronegative members of the cohort. Each donor provided a peripheral blood sample, and peripheral blood mononuclear cells were used for TCR beta sequencing. The Qiagen DNeasy Blood Extraction Kit was used to extract genomic DNA from the blood cell samples. As for this clone: The target of this receptor is not known. Base qualities are not provided; no much larger clone lies one nucleotide away.

Study-wide conclusions, independent of this receptor: According to the authors, the approach could potentially be generalized to other disease states and immunological phenotypes. Immune exposure information for the cohort was limited to CMV serostatus. In the study, 164 TCR beta chains were listed as associated with cytomegalovirus. An earlier analysis of approximately 530 of the donors showed that most TCR beta V segments appeared in productive rearrangements either about 87% or about 30% of the time, which broadly matched IMGT annotations. In a later analysis, HLA-associated TCR beta chains were found to be more clonally expanded and to have lower generation probabilities than equally common non-associated chains. A further reported finding was that TCR beta sequences accurately predicted the HLA-A and HLA-B alleles for most subjects in the first cohort. At a false discovery rate of 0.05, a later analysis linked around 15,000 TCR beta sequences to specific HLA alleles. In a later analysis, several top co-occurrence clusters were reported to appear linked to parvovirus B19, influenza, CMV and Epstein-Barr virus. An association between a missense DCLRE1C variant and V-gene and J-gene trimming of TCR beta chains was found in a later genetic analysis and replicated in an independent cohort. A few of the identified cytomegalovirus-associated TCR beta chains were confirmed in vitro to be specific for cytomegalovirus antigens. Only TCR beta chains were sequenced in this cohort, and the absence of alpha or paired-chain data limited detectable features. Across donors, most TCR sequences were observed very rarely, whereas some public TCRs were present in many individuals. Correlated functional status among segregating V segments might be attributable to linkage disequilibrium, but an unknown experimental factor could not be ruled out. A cluster of highly shared sequence variants was judged likely to be a technical artifact of the sequencing pipeline. Assigning TCR associations to individual alleles was difficult when HLA alleles, especially DR and DQ, strongly co-occurred. HLA typing was unavailable for some donors at each locus, so association tests used only the typed subset. The classifier was reported to diagnose cytomegalovirus status with high specificity and sensitivity in both the original and validation cohorts. Because the 87-base-pair reads could not distinguish some IMGT-functional V segments, including TRBV6-2 and TRBV6-3, those segments were excluded. The presence/absence analyses assumed that sequencing depth was roughly uniform across donors, and that assumption may not be true. In a later genetic analysis, fewer N-insertions in productive TCRs were reported among donors in an Asian-associated ancestry cluster than the roughly 700-donor mean. Most CMV-associated TCR beta chains appeared to be HLA-restricted in a later analysis, and the HLA associations seemed to be driven largely by CMV exposure. Because counts were too low, 15 to 20 rarely observed V segments, including chromosome 9 orphons, were left out of the earlier analysis of 500 to 750 of the donors. In a later analysis, TCR association rates were found to vary across HLA loci, with the most associated TCRs seen for DRB1 alleles and the fewest for HLA-C alleles.

The library was produced with the immunoSEQ multiplex PCR assay. For the multiplex PCR, a mixture combining 60 forward primers for TCR Vbeta segments and 13 reverse primers for TCR Jbeta segments was used. A multiplex PCR assay on genomic DNA amplified the CDR3 region of rearranged TCR beta genes. The amplified TCR beta libraries were sequenced on the Illumina HiSeq System as 87-base-pair reads. The authors' analysis ran thus. In a later analysis, some 80 million unique TCR beta chains were counted across the roughly 610 repertoires, and approximately 11 million of these chains were shared by at least two donors. To remove PCR and sequencing errors, raw reads were error-corrected and collapsed into unique sequences using a nearest-neighbor algorithm that merged closely related sequences. V, D and J gene segments were assigned by aligning CDR3 sequences to IMGT reference sequences. For a sequence to be retained, a match of at least six nucleotides to both a V gene segment and a J gene segment was required. Rearrangements were called productive when the CDR3 lacked stop codons and stayed in frame with V and J; all others were non-productive. Following IMGT convention, CDR3 was defined as the stretch from the second conserved V-encoded cysteine up to the conserved J-encoded phenylalanine. The earlier analysis of 500 to 750 of the donors excluded any sequence lacking an unambiguous match to a single V gene segment. In an earlier analysis of roughly 600 of the donors, a V segment was called functional when productive rearrangements were above 56.7%, and segregating when the standard deviation between donors exceeded 5%. A statistical classification framework was developed to diagnose cytomegalovirus status using the catalog of TCR beta chain sequences. In a later analysis, TCR nucleotide sequences were compared against IMGT/GENE-DB human TR gene sequences so that V and J genes could be assigned. In a later analysis, CDR3 sequences and most-parsimonious VDJ recombination scenarios were assigned using the TCRdist pipeline. In a later analysis, each TCR beta chain was defined by its CDR3 amino acid sequence together with its V-gene family, and reads lacking a unique V-gene family were excluded. To address suspected cross-contamination and a sequencing artifact, a later analysis removed around 600 highly shared, low-generation-probability nucleotide sequences. A later analysis calculated a clonal expansion index for each public chain from normalized within-repertoire ranks of inferred template counts. Generation probabilities in a later analysis came from a VDJ recombination model fitted to out-of-frame rearrangements, and those results were checked against IGoR. In a later analysis, hypergeometric tests were used to score TCR-TCR, TCR-HLA and TCR-CMV co-occurrence, with a repertoire-size bias correction applied to TCR pairs. In a later analysis, false discovery rates were estimated by permuting HLA or CMV assignments 20 times. In a later analysis, co-occurring TCRs were grouped with DBSCAN, and TCRdist sequence similarity was added when clustering was performed within HLA-allele-positive subsets. Repertoires with fewer than 30,000 or more than 120,000 public chains were left out of co-occurrence clustering, as were five repertoires with anomalous nucleotide sharing. Here the immuneACCESS table is served through TCRdb, limited to in-frame sequences with V and J called. Missing clones are a known gap in these copies; in checked studies unresolved V genes cover under half, and the rest lacks a known reason. The V and J calls and the clone size are those of that table, but D and trimming were determined from the DNA. The sample data list 100,000 to 150,000 clones, and nearly 85% of these were observed just once. The ten largest clones capture 0.95% to 1.5% of the sample.

The CDR3 has 17 amino acids, counting the end cysteine and phenylalanine. Solely the CDR3 DNA is kept, with 51 bases framed from the first base. CDR1 is given as MNHEY and CDR2 as SMNVEV, both from the germline V gene (reference sequence). Trimming costs V 4 bases and J 2 bases, and their ends lie 21 bases apart. Material: PBMCs. This chain joins TRBV27 to TRBJ2-7, with TRBD2 as a weak D call on 6 bases. The clonotype was recovered from a boy between 10 and 17 years old in good health and CMV-seronegative. For the CDR3, the sequence is CASSSGRWAGSPYEQYF. The nucleotide sequence reads as follows: TGTGCCAGCAGTTCGGGGAGATGGGCGGGAAGCCCCTACGAGCAGTACTTC.